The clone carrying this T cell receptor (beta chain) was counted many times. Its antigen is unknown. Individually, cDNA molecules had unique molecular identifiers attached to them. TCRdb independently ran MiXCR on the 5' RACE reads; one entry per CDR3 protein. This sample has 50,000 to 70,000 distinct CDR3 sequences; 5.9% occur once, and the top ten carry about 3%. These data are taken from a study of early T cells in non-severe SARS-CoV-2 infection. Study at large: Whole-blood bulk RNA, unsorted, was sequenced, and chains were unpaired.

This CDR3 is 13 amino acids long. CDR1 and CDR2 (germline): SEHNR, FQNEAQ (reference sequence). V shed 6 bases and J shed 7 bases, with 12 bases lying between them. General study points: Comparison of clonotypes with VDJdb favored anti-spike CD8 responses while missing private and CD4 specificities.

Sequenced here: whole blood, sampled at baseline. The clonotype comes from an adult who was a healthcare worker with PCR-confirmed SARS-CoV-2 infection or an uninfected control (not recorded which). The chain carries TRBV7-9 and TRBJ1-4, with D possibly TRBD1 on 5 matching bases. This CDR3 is CASRRGGSEKLFF. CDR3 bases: TGTGCCAGCAGAAGGGGTGGGAGTGAAAAACTGTTTTTT.